This TCR beta chain comes out of a study of shared clonotypes between healthy human individuals. J was trimmed by 5 bases and V by 2 bases; bases with no gene match: 10. The CDR3 extends over 16 amino acids. Germline lookup yields CDR1 KGHSH and CDR2 LQKENI. Using immunoSEQ multiplex PCR, the repertoire was profiled, and TCRdb retains in-frame clones only, with some absent. The sample gives 400,000 to 600,000 clones, around 96% of which show up once; 0.05% to 0.07% is in the top ten. The chain recombines TRBV18 with TRBJ1-1; TRBD1 aligns across 8 bases. The TCR comes from a woman in her thirties in good health. The sequenced sample was naive CD4+ T cells sorted from blood. Sample subset: CD45RA+ positively selected. The DNA of the CDR3 is TGTGCCAGCTCACCAATGTCAGGGGGCCGGTGGACTGAAGCTTTCTTT. Its protein product is CASSPMSGGRWTEAFF.